This is a list of T cell receptor beta chains from one sample in a study of T-cell reconstitution after alpha-beta-depleted transplantation in children. TCRdb reprocessed the PCR reads with MiXCR, giving one entry per CDR3 protein. The sample consists of a few hundred thousand distinct CDR3 sequences, around 20% of them appearing once. The sequencing here drew on PBMCs, mostly from graft donor cells, taken 180 days after TCRalphabeta/CD19-depleted stem cell transplant. These receptors were taken from a male patient between 5 and 17 years old who had a stem cell transplant for acute lymphoblastic leukemia, so the T cells may come from the graft donor. CDR3s include the opening cysteine and the closing phenylalanine or tryptophan. Fields, in order: V gene, clone size, J gene, D gene, CDR3 protein, CDR3 DNA. The D gene is left open where the match is weak. Clone size is not always given. Where it is, it says once, few, many or a class for expanded clones.

V: TRBV6-1
size: .
J: TRBJ2-1
D: TRBD2
CDR3: CASSLGLAGFNEQFF
DNA: TGTGCCAGCAGTCTCGGACTAGCGGGGTTCAATGAGCAGTTCTTC

V: TRBV27
size: few
J: TRBJ2-5
D: .
CDR3: CASSWRDGGETQYF
DNA: TGTGCCAGCAGTTGGCGGGACGGAGGGGAGACCCAGTACTTC

V: TRBV25-1
size: once
J: TRBJ1-1
D: .
CDR3: CASSEYRRGNTEAFF
DNA: TGTGCCAGCAGTGAATATCGTCGGGGGAACACTGAAGCTTTCTTT

V: TRBV7-2
size: few
J: TRBJ2-1
D: .
CDR3: CASSLWVSSYNEQFF
DNA: TGTGCCAGCAGCTTATGGGTTAGCTCCTACAATGAGCAGTTCTTC

V: TRBV2
size: .
J: TRBJ2-5
D: .
CDR3: CASDSLSIRKTQYF
DNA: TGTGCCAGCGACAGCTTATCCATTAGAAAGACCCAGTACTTC

V: TRBV27
size: .
J: TRBJ2-1
D: TRBD2
CDR3: CASSLFRGLAGYNEQFF
DNA: TGTGCCAGCAGTTTATTCCGAGGGCTAGCGGGATACAATGAGCAGTTCTTC

V: TRBV5-1
size: .
J: TRBJ2-3
D: .
CDR3: CASSLSGSGGTDTQYF
DNA: TGCGCCAGCAGCTTAAGTGGGAGTGGGGGCACAGATACGCAGTATTTT

V: TRBV4-2
size: few
J: TRBJ2-7
D: TRBD2
CDR3: CASSEELAGVPREQYF
DNA: TGTGCCAGCAGCGAAGAACTAGCGGGAGTACCTAGGGAGCAGTACTTC

V: TRBV20-1
size: many
J: TRBJ2-7
D: .
CDR3: CSAFGTVSYEQYF
DNA: TGCAGTGCATTCGGGACTGTCTCCTACGAGCAGTACTTC

V: TRBV7-3
size: few
J: TRBJ2-5
D: .
CDR3: CASSLDTQSETQYF
DNA: TGTGCCAGCAGCTTGGACACCCAGAGTGAGACCCAGTACTTC

V: TRBV2
size: few
J: TRBJ1-2
D: .
CDR3: CASSVSGRVRYGYTF
DNA: TGTGCCAGCAGTGTTTCAGGCAGGGTCCGGTATGGCTACACCTTC

V: TRBV2
size: few
J: TRBJ1-1
D: TRBD1
CDR3: CASRAGQVNTEAFF
DNA: TGTGCCAGCAGAGCGGGACAGGTGAACACTGAAGCTTTCTTT

V: TRBV5-5
size: .
J: TRBJ2-4
D: .
CDR3: CASSSQDIQYF
DNA: TGTGCCAGCAGCTCCCAGGACATTCAGTACTTC

V: TRBV29-1
size: many
J: TRBJ2-1
D: .
CDR3: CSVSMEEFF
DNA: TGCAGCGTTTCTATGGAGGAGTTCTTC

V: TRBV5-1
size: .
J: TRBJ2-7
D: TRBD2
CDR3: CASRLSYGGGSYEQYF
DNA: TGCGCCAGCAGACTCTCTTACGGGGGGGGATCTTACGAGCAGTACTTC

V: TRBV5-1
size: few
J: TRBJ1-1
D: .
CDR3: CASSSRIQGRTEAFF
DNA: TGCGCCAGCAGCTCCCGTATTCAGGGGCGGACTGAAGCTTTCTTT

V: TRBV29-1
size: .
J: TRBJ2-3
D: TRBD1
CDR3: CSVWKGATDTQYF
DNA: TGCAGCGTTTGGAAGGGGGCGACAGATACGCAGTATTTT

V: TRBV29-1
size: many
J: TRBJ2-3
D: .
CDR3: CSPWRGTDTQYF
DNA: TGCAGCCCCTGGCGGGGCACAGATACGCAGTATTTT

V: TRBV27
size: .
J: TRBJ1-5
D: .
CDR3: CASSLSAMGQPQHF
DNA: TGTGCCAGCAGTTTATCCGCGATGGGGCAGCCCCAGCATTTT

V: TRBV3-1
size: .
J: TRBJ2-1
D: .
CDR3: CASSQDSGYNEQFF
DNA: TGTGCCAGCAGCCAAGATAGCGGATACAATGAGCAGTTCTTC

V: TRBV2
size: .
J: TRBJ2-7
D: TRBD1
CDR3: CASSSGTGIPYEQYF
DNA: TGTGCCAGCAGTTCCGGGACAGGGATCCCCTACGAGCAGTACTTC

V: TRBV9
size: .
J: TRBJ1-1
D: .
CDR3: CASKGGRSTEAFF
DNA: TGTGCCAGCAAGGGCGGAAGATCTACTGAAGCTTTCTTT

V: TRBV10-3
size: .
J: TRBJ2-5
D: TRBD1
CDR3: CAIGRDRVETQYF
DNA: TGTGCCATCGGGCGGGACAGGGTTGAGACCCAGTACTTC

V: TRBV6-1
size: few
J: TRBJ2-7
D: TRBD2
CDR3: CASSDGLAVEYEQYF
DNA: TGTGCCAGCAGTGACGGACTAGCGGTCGAGTACGAGCAGTACTTC

V: TRBV7-3
size: few
J: TRBJ2-1
D: .
CDR3: CASSLKRYNEQFF
DNA: TGTGCCAGCAGCTTAAAGCGGTACAATGAGCAGTTCTTC

V: TRBV18
size: .
J: TRBJ2-7
D: TRBD1
CDR3: CASSPGTGSDEQYF
DNA: TGTGCCAGCTCACCCGGGACAGGGTCGGACGAGCAGTACTTC

V: TRBV27
size: .
J: TRBJ2-5
D: TRBD2
CDR3: CASSFPGREGTQYF
DNA: TGTGCCAGCAGTTTCCCCGGGAGGGAAGGAACCCAGTACTTC

V: TRBV20-1
size: .
J: TRBJ2-3
D: .
CDR3: CSSRRTYRDSTDTQYF
DNA: TGCAGTTCTAGGAGGACCTACAGGGACAGCACAGATACGCAGTATTTT

V: TRBV20-1
size: .
J: TRBJ2-3
D: .
CDR3: CSASEPTASTDTQYF
DNA: TGCAGTGCATCCGAACCCACGGCTAGCACAGATACGCAGTATTTT

V: TRBV27
size: .
J: TRBJ1-2
D: TRBD1
CDR3: CASSYRDSSNYGYTF
DNA: TGTGCCAGCAGTTACCGGGACAGCTCAAACTATGGCTACACCTTC

V: TRBV12-3/TRBV12-4
size: few
J: TRBJ2-4
D: TRBD1
CDR3: CASSLTRGQGILSAKNIQYF
DNA: TGTGCCAGCAGTTTAACGAGGGGACAGGGGATTCTCTCAGCCAAAAACATTCAGTACTTC

V: TRBV11-2
size: .
J: TRBJ2-1
D: TRBD1
CDR3: CASSSPGQVYNEQFF
DNA: TGTGCCAGCAGCTCCCCGGGACAGGTTTACAATGAGCAGTTCTTC

V: TRBV24-1
size: .
J: TRBJ2-6
D: TRBD1
CDR3: CATSVPLGRDRGAGANVLTF
DNA: TGTGCCACCAGTGTGCCCTTAGGACGGGACAGGGGGGCTGGGGCCAACGTCCTGACTTTC

V: TRBV5-6
size: .
J: TRBJ2-5
D: TRBD1
CDR3: CASSRTGQPYQETQYF
DNA: TGTGCCAGCAGCCGGACGGGACAGCCCTACCAAGAGACCCAGTACTTC

V: TRBV15
size: .
J: TRBJ2-5
D: TRBD1
CDR3: CATSRDQGEETQYF
DNA: TGTGCCACCAGCAGAGATCAGGGGGAAGAGACCCAGTACTTC

V: TRBV6-1
size: few
J: TRBJ2-4
D: .
CDR3: CASRGLTKNIQYF
DNA: TGTGCCAGCAGAGGGCTCACCAAAAACATTCAGTACTTC

V: TRBV7-2
size: .
J: TRBJ2-7
D: TRBD1
CDR3: CASSTYRGAVGEQYF
DNA: TGTGCCAGCAGCACCTACAGGGGCGCGGTCGGCGAGCAGTACTTC

V: TRBV29-1
size: few
J: TRBJ1-1
D: .
CDR3: CSVVGTFRGGTEAFF
DNA: TGCAGCGTTGTCGGGACCTTTAGGGGGGGCACTGAAGCTTTCTTT

V: TRBV5-1
size: many
J: TRBJ2-7
D: .
CDR3: CASSLSGVTYEQYF
DNA: TGTGCCAGCAGTTTGTCAGGGGTTACCTACGAGCAGTACTTC

V: TRBV6-1
size: few
J: TRBJ1-1
D: .
CDR3: CASSTLRTEGTRTEAFF
DNA: TGTGCCAGCAGTACCCTACGAACCGAGGGAACGAGGACTGAAGCTTTCTTT

V: TRBV25-1
size: .
J: TRBJ2-1
D: TRBD1
CDR3: CASSEYYSGTGDEQFF
DNA: TGTGCCAGCAGTGAATACTACTCCGGGACAGGGGATGAGCAGTTCTTC

V: TRBV5-6
size: few
J: TRBJ2-3
D: TRBD2
CDR3: CASSSTSSGRGYTQYF
DNA: TGTGCCAGCAGCTCCACTTCGAGCGGGAGGGGGTATACGCAGTATTTT

V: TRBV20-1
size: .
J: TRBJ2-7
D: .
CDR3: CSASSAGWSSYEQYF
DNA: TGCAGTGCTAGTTCTGCGGGATGGAGCTCCTACGAGCAGTACTTC

V: TRBV7-9
size: few
J: TRBJ2-7
D: .
CDR3: CASSATTGSSYEQYF
DNA: TGTGCCAGCAGCGCCACGACAGGCAGCTCCTACGAGCAGTACTTC

V: TRBV20-1
size: few
J: TRBJ2-1
D: .
CDR3: CSGRDTPYNEQFF
DNA: TGCAGTGGCCGGGACACACCCTACAATGAGCAGTTCTTC

V: TRBV7-3
size: .
J: TRBJ2-7
D: TRBD2
CDR3: CASSFPGLAGGRRSYEQYF
DNA: TGTGCCAGCAGCTTCCCGGGACTAGCGGGAGGGAGACGCTCCTACGAGCAGTACTTC

V: TRBV10-3
size: few
J: TRBJ2-1
D: .
CDR3: CAINMDSSYNEQFF
DNA: TGTGCCATCAATATGGATAGCTCCTACAATGAGCAGTTCTTC

V: TRBV14
size: .
J: TRBJ2-7
D: TRBD2
CDR3: CASSQDGLAGGPSYEQYF
DNA: TGTGCCAGCAGCCAAGATGGGCTAGCGGGAGGGCCCTCCTACGAGCAGTACTTC

V: TRBV4-1
size: many
J: TRBJ2-3
D: .
CDR3: CASSPLALNTDTQYF
DNA: TGCGCCAGCAGCCCTCTGGCCCTAAACACAGATACGCAGTATTTT

V: TRBV12-3/TRBV12-4
size: .
J: TRBJ2-7
D: .
CDR3: CASSFVVDPTGEQYF
DNA: TGTGCCAGCAGTTTTGTCGTCGACCCGACGGGGGAGCAGTACTTC

V: TRBV7-9
size: few
J: TRBJ2-7
D: .
CDR3: CASSLRTLPYEQYF
DNA: TGTGCCAGCAGCTTACGCACGTTACCCTACGAGCAGTACTTC